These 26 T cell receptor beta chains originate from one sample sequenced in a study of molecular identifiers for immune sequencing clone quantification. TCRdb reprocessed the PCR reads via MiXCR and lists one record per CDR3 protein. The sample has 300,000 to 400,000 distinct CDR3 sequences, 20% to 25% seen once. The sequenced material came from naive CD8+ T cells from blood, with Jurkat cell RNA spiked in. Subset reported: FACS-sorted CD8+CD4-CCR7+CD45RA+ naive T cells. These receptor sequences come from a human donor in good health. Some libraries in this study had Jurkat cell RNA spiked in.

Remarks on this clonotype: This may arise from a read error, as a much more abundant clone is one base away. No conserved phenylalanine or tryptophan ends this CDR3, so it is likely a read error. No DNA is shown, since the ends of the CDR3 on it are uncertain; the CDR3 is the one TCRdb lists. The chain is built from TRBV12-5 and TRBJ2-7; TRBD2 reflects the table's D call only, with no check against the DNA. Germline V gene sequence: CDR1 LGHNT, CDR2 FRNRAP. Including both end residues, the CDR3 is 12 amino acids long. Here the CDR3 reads CASGLKGTSVYS.

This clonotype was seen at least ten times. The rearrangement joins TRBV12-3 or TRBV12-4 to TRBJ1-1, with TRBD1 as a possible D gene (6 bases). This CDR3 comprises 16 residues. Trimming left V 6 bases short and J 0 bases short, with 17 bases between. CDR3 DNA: TGTGCCAGCAGACCAAGACAGGTCCTCATGAACACTGAAGCTTTCTTT. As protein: CASRPRQVLMNTEAFF.

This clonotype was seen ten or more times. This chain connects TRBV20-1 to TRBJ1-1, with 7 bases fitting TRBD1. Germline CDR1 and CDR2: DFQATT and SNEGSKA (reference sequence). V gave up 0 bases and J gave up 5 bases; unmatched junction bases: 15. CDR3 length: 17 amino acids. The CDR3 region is CSARDTTGRGSWTEAFF. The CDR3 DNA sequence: TGCAGTGCTAGAGATACGACAGGGAGGGGGAGTTGGACTGAAGCTTTCTTT.

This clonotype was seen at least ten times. The CDR3 nucleotides are TGTGCCAGCAGCTTCCGAGGTGGGACAGGGAACACTGAAGCTTTCTTT. Its protein product is CASSFRGGTGNTEAFF. The rearrangement uses TRBV5-6 and TRBJ1-1; 8 nucleotides align to TRBD1. The CDR3 loop spans 16 amino acids. The V gene's germline CDR1 is SGHDT and CDR2 YYEEEE. Unmatched junction bases numbered 7, after V lost 2 bases and J lost 1 base.

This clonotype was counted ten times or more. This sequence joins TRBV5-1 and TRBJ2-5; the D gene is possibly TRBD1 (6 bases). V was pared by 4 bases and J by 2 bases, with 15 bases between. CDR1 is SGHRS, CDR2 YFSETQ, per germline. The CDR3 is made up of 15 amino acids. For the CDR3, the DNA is TGCGCCAGCAGCCGTTACCGGGACATACAAGAGACCCAGTACTTC. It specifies CASSRYRDIQETQYF.

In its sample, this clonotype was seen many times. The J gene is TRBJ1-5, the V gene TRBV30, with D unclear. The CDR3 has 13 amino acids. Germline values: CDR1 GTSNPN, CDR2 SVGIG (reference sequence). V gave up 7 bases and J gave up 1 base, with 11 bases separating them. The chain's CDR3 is CAFAEDSNQPQHF. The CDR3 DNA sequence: TGTGCCTTCGCGGAGGACAGCAATCAGCCCCAGCATTTT.

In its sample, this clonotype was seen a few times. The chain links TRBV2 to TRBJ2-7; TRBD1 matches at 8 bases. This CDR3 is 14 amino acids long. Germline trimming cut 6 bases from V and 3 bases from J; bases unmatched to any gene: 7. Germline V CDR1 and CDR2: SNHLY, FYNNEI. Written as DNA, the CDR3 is TGTGCCAGCAGATCGACAGGGGTTTACTACGAGCAGTACTTC. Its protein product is CASRSTGVYYEQYF.

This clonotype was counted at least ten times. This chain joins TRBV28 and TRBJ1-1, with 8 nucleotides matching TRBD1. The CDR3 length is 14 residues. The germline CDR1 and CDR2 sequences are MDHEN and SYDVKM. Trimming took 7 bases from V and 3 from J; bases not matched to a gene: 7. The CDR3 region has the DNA TGTGCCAGCAAATCCAGGGGGCATGACACTGAAGCTTTCTTT. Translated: CASKSRGHDTEAFF.

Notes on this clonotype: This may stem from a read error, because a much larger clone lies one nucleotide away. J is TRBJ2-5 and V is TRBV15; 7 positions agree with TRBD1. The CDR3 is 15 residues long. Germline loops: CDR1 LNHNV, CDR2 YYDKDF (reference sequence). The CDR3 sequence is CVTSPPGGSQKTQYF. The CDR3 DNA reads TGTGTCACCAGCCCACCAGGGGGTTCGCAAAAGACCCAGTACTTC.

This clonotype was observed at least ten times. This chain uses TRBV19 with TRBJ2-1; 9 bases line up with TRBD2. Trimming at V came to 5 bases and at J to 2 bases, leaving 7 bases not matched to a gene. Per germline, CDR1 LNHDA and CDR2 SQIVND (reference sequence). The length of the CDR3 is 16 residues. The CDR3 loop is CASSAEGLAPYNEQFF. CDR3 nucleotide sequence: TGTGCCAGTAGTGCCGAGGGACTAGCCCCCTACAATGAGCAGTTCTTC.

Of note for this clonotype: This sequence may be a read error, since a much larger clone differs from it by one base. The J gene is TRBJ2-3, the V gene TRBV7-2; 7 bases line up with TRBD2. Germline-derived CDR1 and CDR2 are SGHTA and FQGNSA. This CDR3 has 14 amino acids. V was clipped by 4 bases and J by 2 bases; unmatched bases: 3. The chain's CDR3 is CASSSLAVTDTQYF. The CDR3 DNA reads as TGTGCCAGCAGCTCCCTAGCGGTCACAGATACGCAGTATTTT.

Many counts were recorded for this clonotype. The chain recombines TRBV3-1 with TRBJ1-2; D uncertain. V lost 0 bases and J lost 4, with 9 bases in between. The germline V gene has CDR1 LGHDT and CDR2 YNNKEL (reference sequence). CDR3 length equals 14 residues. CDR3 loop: CASSQEGETYGYTF. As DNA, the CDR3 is TGTGCCAGCAGCCAAGAAGGCGAGACCTATGGCTACACCTTC.

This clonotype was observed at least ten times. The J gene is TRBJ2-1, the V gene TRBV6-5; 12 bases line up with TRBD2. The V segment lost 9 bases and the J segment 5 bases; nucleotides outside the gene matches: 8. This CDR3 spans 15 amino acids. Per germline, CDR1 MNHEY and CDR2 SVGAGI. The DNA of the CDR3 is TGTGCCAGTAGAACTAGCGGGGGGCTAGACAATGAGCAGTTCTTC. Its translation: CASRTSGGLDNEQFF.

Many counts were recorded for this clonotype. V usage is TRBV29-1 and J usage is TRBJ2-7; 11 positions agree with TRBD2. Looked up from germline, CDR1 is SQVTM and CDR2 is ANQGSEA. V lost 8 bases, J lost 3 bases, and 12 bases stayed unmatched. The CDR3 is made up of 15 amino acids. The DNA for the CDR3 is TGCAGCTCATTTGTGGGGACTAGCGGTGTCTACGAGCAGTACTTC. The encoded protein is CSSFVGTSGVYEQYF.

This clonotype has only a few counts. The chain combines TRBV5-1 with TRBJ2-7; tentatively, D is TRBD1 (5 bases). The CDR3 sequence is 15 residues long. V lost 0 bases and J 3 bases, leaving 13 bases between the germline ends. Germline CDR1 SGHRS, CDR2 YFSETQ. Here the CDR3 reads CASSLEQALHYEQYF. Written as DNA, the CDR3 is TGCGCCAGCAGCTTGGAACAGGCTCTGCACTACGAGCAGTACTTC.

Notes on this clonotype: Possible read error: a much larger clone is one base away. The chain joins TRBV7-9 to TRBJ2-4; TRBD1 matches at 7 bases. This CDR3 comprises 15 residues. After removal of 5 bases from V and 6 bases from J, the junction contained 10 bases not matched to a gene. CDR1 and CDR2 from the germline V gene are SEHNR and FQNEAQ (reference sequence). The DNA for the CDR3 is TGTGCCAGCAGCCTAACCGGGACAGTGAGAAACATTCAGTACTTC. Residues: CASSLTGTVRNIQYF.

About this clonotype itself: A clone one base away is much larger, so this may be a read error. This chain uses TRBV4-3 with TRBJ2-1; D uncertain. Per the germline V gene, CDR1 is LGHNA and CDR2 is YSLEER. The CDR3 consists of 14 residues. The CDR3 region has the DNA TGCGCCGGCAGCCAAGCATTCCCTGCCCATGAGCAGTTCTTC. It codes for CAGSQAFPAHEQFF.

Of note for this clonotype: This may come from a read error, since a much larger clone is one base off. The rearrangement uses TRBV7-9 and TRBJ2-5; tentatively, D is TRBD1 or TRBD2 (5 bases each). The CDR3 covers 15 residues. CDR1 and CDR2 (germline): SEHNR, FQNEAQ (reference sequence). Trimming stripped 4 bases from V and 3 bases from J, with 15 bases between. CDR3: CASSSTRGTKETQYF. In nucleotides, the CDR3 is TGTGCCAGCAGCTCTACCCGGGGCACGAAAGAGACCCAGTACTTC.

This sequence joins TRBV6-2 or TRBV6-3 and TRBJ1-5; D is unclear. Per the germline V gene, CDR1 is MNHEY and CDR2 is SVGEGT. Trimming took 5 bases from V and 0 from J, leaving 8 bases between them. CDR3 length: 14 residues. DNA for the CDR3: TGTGCCAGCAGTACCCTTTTTAGCAATCAGCCCCAGCATTTT. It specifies CASSTLFSNQPQHF.

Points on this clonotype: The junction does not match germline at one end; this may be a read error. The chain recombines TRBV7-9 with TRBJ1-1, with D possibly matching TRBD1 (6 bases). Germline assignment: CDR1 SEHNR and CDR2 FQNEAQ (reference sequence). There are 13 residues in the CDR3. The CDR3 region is CAGSLGGGTEAFF. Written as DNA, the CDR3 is TGTGCCGGCAGCTTAGGAGGGGGAACTGAAGCTTTCTTT.

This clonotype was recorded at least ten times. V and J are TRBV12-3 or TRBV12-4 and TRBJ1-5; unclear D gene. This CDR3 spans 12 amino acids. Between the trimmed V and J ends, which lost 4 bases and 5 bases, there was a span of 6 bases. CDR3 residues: CASSSQYQPQHF. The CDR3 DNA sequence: TGTGCCAGCAGTTCCCAGTATCAGCCCCAGCATTTT.

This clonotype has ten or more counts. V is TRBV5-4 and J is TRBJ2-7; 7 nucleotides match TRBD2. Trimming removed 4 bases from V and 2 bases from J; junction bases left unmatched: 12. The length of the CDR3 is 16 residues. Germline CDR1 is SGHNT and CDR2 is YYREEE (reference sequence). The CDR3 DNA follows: TGTGCCAGCAGCATCCCCTGGGGGGGGATCCCCTACGAGCAGTACTTC. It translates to CASSIPWGGIPYEQYF.

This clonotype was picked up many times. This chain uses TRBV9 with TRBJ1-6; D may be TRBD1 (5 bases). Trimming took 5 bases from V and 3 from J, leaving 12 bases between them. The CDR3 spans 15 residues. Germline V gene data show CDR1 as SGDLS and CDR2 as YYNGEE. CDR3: CASRSDSYYNSPLHF. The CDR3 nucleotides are TGTGCCAGCAGAAGTGACAGCTACTATAATTCACCCCTCCACTTT.

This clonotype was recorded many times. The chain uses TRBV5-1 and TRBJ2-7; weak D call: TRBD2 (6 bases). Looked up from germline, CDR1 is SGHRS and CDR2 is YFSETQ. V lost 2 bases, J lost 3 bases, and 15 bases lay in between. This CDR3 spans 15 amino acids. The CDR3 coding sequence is TGCGCCAGCAGCTTTGGGGCGGGACCGGGCTACGAGCAGTACTTC. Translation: CASSFGAGPGYEQYF.

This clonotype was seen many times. Here the CDR3 reads CASRIGQGDTEAFF. DNA for the CDR3: TGTGCCAGCAGGATTGGACAGGGGGACACTGAAGCTTTCTTT. V and J are TRBV6-5 and TRBJ1-1; TRBD1 matches at 10 bases. The CDR3 runs 14 residues. J lost 3 bases, V lost 6 bases, and 4 bases had no gene match. Germline V gives CDR1 MNHEY, CDR2 SVGAGI.

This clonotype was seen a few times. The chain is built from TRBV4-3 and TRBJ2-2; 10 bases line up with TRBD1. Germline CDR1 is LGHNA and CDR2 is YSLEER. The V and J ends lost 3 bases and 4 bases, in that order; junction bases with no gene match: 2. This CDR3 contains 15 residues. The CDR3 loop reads CASSQGQGPTGELFF. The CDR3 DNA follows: TGCGCCAGCAGCCAGGGACAGGGGCCCACCGGGGAGCTGTTTTTT.